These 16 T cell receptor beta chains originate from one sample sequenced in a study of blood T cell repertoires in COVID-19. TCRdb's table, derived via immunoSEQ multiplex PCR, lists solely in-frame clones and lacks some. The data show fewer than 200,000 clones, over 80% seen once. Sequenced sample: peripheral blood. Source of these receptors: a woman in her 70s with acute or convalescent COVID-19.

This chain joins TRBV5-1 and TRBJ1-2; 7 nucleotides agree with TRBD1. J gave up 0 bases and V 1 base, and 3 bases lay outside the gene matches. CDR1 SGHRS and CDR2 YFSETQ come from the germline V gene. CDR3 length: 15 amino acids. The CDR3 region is CASSLLQGTNYGYTF. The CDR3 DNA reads TGCGCCAGCAGCTTGTTACAGGGGACTAACTATGGCTACACCTTC.

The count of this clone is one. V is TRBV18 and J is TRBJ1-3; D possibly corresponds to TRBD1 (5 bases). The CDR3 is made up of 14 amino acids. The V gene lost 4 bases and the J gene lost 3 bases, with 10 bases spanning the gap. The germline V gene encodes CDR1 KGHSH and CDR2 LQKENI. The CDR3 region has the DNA TGTGCCAGCTCACTCGACAGTGGTGGAAACACCATATATTTT. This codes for CASSLDSGGNTIYF. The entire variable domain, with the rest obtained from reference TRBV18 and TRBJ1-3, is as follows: NAGVMQNPRHLVRRRGQEARLRCSPMKGHSHVYWYRQLPEEGLKFMVYLQKENIIDESGMPKERFSAEFPKEGPSILRIQQVVRGDSAAYFCASSLDSGGNTIYFGEGSWLTVV.

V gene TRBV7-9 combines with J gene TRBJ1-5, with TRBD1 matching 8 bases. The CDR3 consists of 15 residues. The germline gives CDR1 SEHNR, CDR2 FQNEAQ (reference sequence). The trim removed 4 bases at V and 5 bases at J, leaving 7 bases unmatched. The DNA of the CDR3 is TGTGCCAGCAGCTCCGGGACAGGTTCGCATCAGCCCCAGCATTTT. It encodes CASSSGTGSHQPQHF.

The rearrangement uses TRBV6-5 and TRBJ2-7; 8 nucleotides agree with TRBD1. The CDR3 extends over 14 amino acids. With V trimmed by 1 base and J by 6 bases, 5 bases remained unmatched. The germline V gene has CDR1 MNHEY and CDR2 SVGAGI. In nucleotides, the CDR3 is TGTGCCAGCAGTTACTTCCAGGGGGCGGTCGAGCAGTACTTC. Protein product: CASSYFQGAVEQYF.

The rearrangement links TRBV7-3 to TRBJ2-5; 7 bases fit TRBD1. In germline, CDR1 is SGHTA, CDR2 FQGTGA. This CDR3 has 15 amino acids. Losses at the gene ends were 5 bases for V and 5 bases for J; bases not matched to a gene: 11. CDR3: CASSLTGAVGETQYF. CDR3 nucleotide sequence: TGTGCCAGCAGCCTCACAGGGGCGGTTGGGGAGACCCAGTACTTC.

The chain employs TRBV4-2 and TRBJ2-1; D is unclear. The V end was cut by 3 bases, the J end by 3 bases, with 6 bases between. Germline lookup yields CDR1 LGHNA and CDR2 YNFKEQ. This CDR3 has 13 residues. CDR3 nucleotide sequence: TGTGCCAGCAGCCAGGAGATCTACAATGAGCAGTTCTTC. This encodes CASSQEIYNEQFF.

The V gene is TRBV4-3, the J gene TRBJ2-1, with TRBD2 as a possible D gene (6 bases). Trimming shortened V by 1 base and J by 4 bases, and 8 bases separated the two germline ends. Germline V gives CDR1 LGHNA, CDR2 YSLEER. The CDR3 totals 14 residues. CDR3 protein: CASSQVAGYNEQFF. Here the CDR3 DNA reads TGCGCCAGCAGCCAAGTGGCGGGATACAATGAGCAGTTCTTC.

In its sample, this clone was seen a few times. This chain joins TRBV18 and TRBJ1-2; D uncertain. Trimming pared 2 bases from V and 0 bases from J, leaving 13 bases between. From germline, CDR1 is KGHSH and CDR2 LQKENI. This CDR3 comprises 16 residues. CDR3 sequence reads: CASSPSWRAANYGYTF. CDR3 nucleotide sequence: TGTGCCAGCTCACCAAGCTGGCGGGCGGCTAACTATGGCTACACCTTC.

CDR3 coding DNA: TGTGCCAGCAGTCCGGGACAGGGGGCGCACATCTATGGCTACACCTTC. Encoded protein: CASSPGQGAHIYGYTF. The genes are TRBV5-4 and TRBJ1-2; 12 bases map to TRBD1. This CDR3 region has 16 residues. V was pared by 5 bases and J by 4 bases, with 9 bases of the junction left unmatched. Per germline, CDR1 SGHNT and CDR2 YYREEE (reference sequence).

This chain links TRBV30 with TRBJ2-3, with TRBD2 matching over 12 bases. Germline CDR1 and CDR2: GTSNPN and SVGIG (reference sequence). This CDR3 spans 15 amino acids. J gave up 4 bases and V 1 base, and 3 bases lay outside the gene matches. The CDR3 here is CAWSGGLAGPDTQYF. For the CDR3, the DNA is TGTGCCTGGAGTGGTGGACTAGCGGGGCCAGATACGCAGTATTTT.

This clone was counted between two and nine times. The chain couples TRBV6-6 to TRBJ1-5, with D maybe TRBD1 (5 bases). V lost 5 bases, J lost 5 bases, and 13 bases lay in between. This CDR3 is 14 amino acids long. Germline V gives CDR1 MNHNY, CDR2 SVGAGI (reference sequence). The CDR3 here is CASSGGTADQPQHF. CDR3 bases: TGTGCCAGCAGTGGCGGGACGGCGGATCAGCCCCAGCATTTT.

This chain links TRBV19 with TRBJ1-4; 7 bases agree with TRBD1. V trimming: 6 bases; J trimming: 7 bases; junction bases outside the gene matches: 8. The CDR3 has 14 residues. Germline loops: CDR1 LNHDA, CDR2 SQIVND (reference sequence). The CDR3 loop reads CASRNRGSGEKLFF. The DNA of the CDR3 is TGTGCCAGTAGGAACAGGGGAAGTGGTGAAAAACTGTTTTTT.

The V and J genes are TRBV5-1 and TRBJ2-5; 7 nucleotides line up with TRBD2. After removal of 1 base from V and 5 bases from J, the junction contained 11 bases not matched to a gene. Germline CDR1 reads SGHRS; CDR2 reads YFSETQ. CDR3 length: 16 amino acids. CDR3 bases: TGCGCCAGCAGCTTGCGGCGGGGGTGGTTGCAGGAGACCCAGTACTTC. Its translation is CASSLRRGWLQETQYF.

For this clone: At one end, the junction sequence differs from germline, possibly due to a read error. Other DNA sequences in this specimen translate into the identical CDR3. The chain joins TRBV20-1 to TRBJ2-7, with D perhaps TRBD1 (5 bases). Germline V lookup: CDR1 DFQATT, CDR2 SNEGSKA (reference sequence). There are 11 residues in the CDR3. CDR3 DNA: TGCAGTGCATATGACAGTTACGAGCAGTACTTT. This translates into CSAYDSYEQYF.

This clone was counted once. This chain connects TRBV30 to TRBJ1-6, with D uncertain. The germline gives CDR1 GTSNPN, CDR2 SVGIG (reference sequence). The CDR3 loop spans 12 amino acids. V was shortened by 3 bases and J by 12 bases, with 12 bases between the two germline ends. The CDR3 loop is CAWSPQDLPLHF. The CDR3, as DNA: TGTGCCTGGAGCCCCCAGGACTTACCCCTCCACTTT.

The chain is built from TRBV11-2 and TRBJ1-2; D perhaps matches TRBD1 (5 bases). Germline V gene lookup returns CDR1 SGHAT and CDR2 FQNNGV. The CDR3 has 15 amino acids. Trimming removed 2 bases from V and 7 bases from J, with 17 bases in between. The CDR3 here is CASSLTSGPGGGYTF. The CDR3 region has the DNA TGTGCCAGCAGCTTAACTTCGGGTCCGGGGGGTGGCTACACCTTC.